Presented here are 14 T cell receptor beta chains from one specimen sequenced in a study of shared T cell receptors in the human thymus. TCRdb keeps only in-frame clones here, not all; method: immunoSEQ multiplex PCR. The table has about 660,000 clones, roughly 86% seen once. The data also belong to a second study, concerning human thymus T cells.

Sequencing input: thymocytes. All receptors come from a boy less than two years old with a congenital heart defect.

V and J are TRBV28 and TRBJ2-7; the D gene is possibly TRBD1 (5 bases). The CDR3 contains 12 residues. Trimming cost V 8 bases and J 4 bases, with 12 bases left between them. Germline V gene lookup returns CDR1 MDHEN and CDR2 SYDVKM. CDR3 region: CASGANDYEQYF. The CDR3 DNA is TGTGCCAGCGGGGCTAACGATTACGAGCAGTACTTC.

The chain employs TRBV27 and TRBJ2-7, with 10 bases lining up with TRBD2. V gave up 5 bases and J gave up 9 bases; unmatched junction bases: 10. Germline V gene data show CDR1 as MNHEY and CDR2 as SMNVEV (reference sequence). The length of the CDR3 is 14 residues. The DNA for the CDR3 is TGTGCCAGCAGTCCGGGGACTAGCGTTGGGGTGCAGTACTTC. This translates into CASSPGTSVGVQYF.

V and J are TRBV11-2 and TRBJ2-1; 9 bases agree with TRBD1. Per the germline V gene, CDR1 is SGHAT and CDR2 is FQNNGV. Trimming at V came to 1 base and at J to 2 bases, leaving 0 bases not matched to a gene. This CDR3 is built from 15 residues. The CDR3 loop reads CASSLGQGAYNEQFF. The CDR3, as DNA: TGTGCCAGCAGCTTAGGACAGGGGGCCTACAATGAGCAGTTCTTC.

V and J are TRBV23-1 and TRBJ1-1, with D tentatively TRBD1 (5 bases). TRBV23-1 is an ORF for which the function is uncertain. CDR3 length equals 13 residues. The V end was cut by 8 bases, the J end by 5 bases, with 15 bases between. CDR3 in amino acids: CASWTRVSTEAFF. The CDR3 DNA is TGCGCCAGCTGGACACGGGTTTCGACTGAAGCTTTCTTT.

This chain uses TRBV5-1 with TRBJ2-5; D gene ambiguous. The CDR3 has 13 residues. Germline V gene lookup returns CDR1 SGHRS and CDR2 YFSETQ. The V and J ends lost 2 bases and 5 bases respectively, with 10 bases between them. CDR3: CASSFAERETQYF. CDR3 in DNA: TGCGCCAGCAGCTTCGCCGAGAGGGAGACCCAGTACTTC.

The chain's CDR3 is CASSPNWVTSAPYEQYF. The CDR3 DNA reads as TGTGCCAGCAGCCCAAATTGGGTGACTAGCGCTCCCTACGAGCAGTACTTC. The chain has TRBV7-2 and TRBJ2-7; TRBD2 matches 8 bases. V was clipped by 5 bases and J by 2 bases; unmatched bases: 14. The V gene's germline CDR1 is SGHTA and CDR2 FQGNSA. This CDR3 has 17 amino acids.

The V gene is TRBV14, the J gene TRBJ1-4; TRBD1 matches at 7 bases. The germline CDR1 and CDR2 sequences are SGHDN and FVKESK. With 6 bases clipped from V and 4 bases from J, the junction kept 8 bases outside the gene matches. This CDR3 has 15 residues. In DNA, the CDR3 is TGTGCCAGCAGTCAACAGGGGCGAAGTAATGAAAAACTGTTTTTT. Translation: CASSQQGRSNEKLFF.

V gene TRBV27 combines with J gene TRBJ1-6; D remains unclear. CDR1 and CDR2 (germline): MNHEY, SMNVEV (reference sequence). The CDR3 is 14 residues long. Deletions cut 4 bases from V and 4 bases from J, with 8 bases between. The CDR3 region has the DNA TGTGCCAGCAGTTGGGCAGCATATAATTCACCCCTCCACTTT. Translated, it gives CASSWAAYNSPLHF.

This chain links TRBV14 with TRBJ2-1; 9 nucleotides align to TRBD2. Trimming cost V 0 bases and J 4 bases; bases outside gene matches: 16. The germline CDR1 and CDR2 sequences are SGHDN and FVKESK. The length of the CDR3 is 20 residues. The chain's CDR3 is CASSQERRTLLAGMYNEQFF. The CDR3 DNA follows: TGTGCCAGCAGCCAAGAAAGGAGAACTCTCCTAGCGGGGATGTACAATGAGCAGTTCTTC.

The rearrangement links TRBV28 to TRBJ2-3; 11 bases align to TRBD2. V gave up 2 bases and J gave up 6 bases; unmatched junction bases: 7. This CDR3 comprises 16 residues. Germline V lookup: CDR1 MDHEN, CDR2 SYDVKM. CDR3 amino acids: CASSLIAGGLRDTQYF. In DNA form, the CDR3 reads TGTGCCAGCAGTTTAATAGCGGGAGGGCTCCGGGATACGCAGTATTTT.

The rearrangement links TRBV6-4 to TRBJ2-1; no clear D. CDR3 length equals 15 residues. V lost 6 bases and J 7 bases, leaving 19 bases between the germline ends. Looked up from germline, CDR1 is MRHNA and CDR2 is SNTAGT. The CDR3 here is CASRKDPASINEQFF. The CDR3 DNA reads as TGTGCCAGCAGAAAGGATCCAGCTAGTATAAATGAGCAGTTCTTC.

The CDR3, as DNA: TGTGCCACATCCGGAGGGATTAACTATGGCTACACCTTC. Protein sequence: CATSGGINYGYTF. The V and J genes are TRBV13 and TRBJ1-2; D is undetermined. CDR1 PRHDT and CDR2 FYEKMQ come from the germline V gene (reference sequence). There are 13 residues in the CDR3. Trimming took 10 bases from V and 1 from J, leaving 13 bases between them.

This chain connects TRBV29-1 to TRBJ2-1; D uncertain. Trimming cost V 7 bases and J 8 bases, with 12 bases left between them. The CDR3 totals 11 residues. Germline CDR1 and CDR2: SQVTM and ANQGSEA. The CDR3 sequence: CSGILGDEQFF. CDR3 DNA: TGCAGCGGCATCCTAGGCGATGAGCAGTTCTTC.

This chain joins TRBV5-6 and TRBJ1-5; 7 bases are shared with TRBD1. The length of the CDR3 is 14 residues. Germline CDR1 reads SGHDT; CDR2 reads YYEEEE. With V trimmed by 3 bases and J by 4 bases, 4 bases remained unmatched. The CDR3 coding sequence is TGTGCCAGCAGCTGGGGGACAGCTAATCAGCCCCAGCATTTT. This encodes CASSWGTANQPQHF. The whole variable domain, filled in from reference TRBV5-6 and TRBJ1-5, reads DAGVTQSPTHLIKTRGQQVTLRCSPKSGHDTVSWYQQALGQGPQFIFQYYEEEERQRGNFPDRFSGHQFPNYSSELNVNALLLGDSALYLCASSWGTANQPQHFGDGTRLSIL.